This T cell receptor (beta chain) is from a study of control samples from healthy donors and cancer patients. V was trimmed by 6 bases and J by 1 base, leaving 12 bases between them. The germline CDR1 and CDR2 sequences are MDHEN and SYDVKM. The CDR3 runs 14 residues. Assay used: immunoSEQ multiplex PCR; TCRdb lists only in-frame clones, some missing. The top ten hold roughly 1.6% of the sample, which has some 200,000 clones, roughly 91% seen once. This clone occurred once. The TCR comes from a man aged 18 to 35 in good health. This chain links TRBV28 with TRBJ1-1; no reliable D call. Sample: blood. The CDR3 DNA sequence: TGTGCCAGCAGCGAGCCCTGGGCGAACACTGAAGCTTTCTTT. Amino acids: CASSEPWANTEAFF.